A selection of T cell receptor beta chains follows, all from one sample in a study of T-cell reconstitution after alpha-beta-depleted transplantation in children. TCRdb reprocessed the PCR reads via MiXCR and lists one record per CDR3 protein. Of roughly 790,000 distinct CDR3 sequences listed, roughly 15% were seen once; the top ten hold approximately 4.5%. Sequences were derived from PBMCs, mostly from graft donor cells, sampled 360 days after TCRalphabeta/CD19-depleted stem cell transplant. Every receptor here comes from a male patient younger than 18 who had a stem cell transplant for acute lymphoblastic leukemia, so the T cells may come from the graft donor. Both conserved end residues are part of each CDR3. Fields, in order: CDR3 protein, CDR3 DNA, clone size, V gene, J gene, D gene. The D gene is left open where the match is weak. Some rows have no size entry. The others give once, few or many, or a class for an expanded clone.

cdr3_aa: CASTDSGTLNTEAFF
cdr3_nt: TGTGCCAGCACCGACTCCGGGACGCTGAACACTGAAGCTTTCTTT
clone_size: few
v_call: TRBV27
j_call: TRBJ1-1
d_call: .

cdr3_aa: CASSLVGAGYQPQHF
cdr3_nt: TGTGCCAGCAGCTTAGTTGGGGCGGGGTATCAGCCCCAGCATTTT
clone_size: .
v_call: TRBV7-9
j_call: TRBJ1-5
d_call: .

cdr3_aa: CASSSRLAGGPIGLFF
cdr3_nt: TGTGCCAGCAGTTCTCGACTAGCGGGGGGCCCGATAGGGCTGTTTTTT
clone_size: few
v_call: TRBV27
j_call: TRBJ2-2
d_call: TRBD2

cdr3_aa: CASSLVGSRADTQYF
cdr3_nt: TGTGCCAGCAGCTTAGTAGGGAGCCGGGCAGATACGCAGTATTTT
clone_size: few
v_call: TRBV7-2
j_call: TRBJ2-3
d_call: .

cdr3_aa: CASSLVPGSGDTDTQYF
cdr3_nt: TGCGCCAGCAGCTTGGTCCCGGGTAGCGGCGACACAGATACGCAGTATTTT
clone_size: many
v_call: TRBV5-1
j_call: TRBJ2-3
d_call: .

cdr3_aa: CASSLLPGANTEAFF
cdr3_nt: TGCGCCAGCAGCTTGTTACCGGGGGCTAACACTGAAGCTTTCTTT
clone_size: .
v_call: TRBV5-1
j_call: TRBJ1-1
d_call: .

cdr3_aa: CATSDSYEQFF
cdr3_nt: TGTGCCACCAGTGATTCTTATGAGCAGTTCTTC
clone_size: .
v_call: TRBV24-1
j_call: TRBJ2-1
d_call: .

cdr3_aa: CASRKGPGTSASEQYF
cdr3_nt: TGTGCCAGCAGAAAGGGGCCCGGGACTTCTGCCTCCGAGCAGTACTTC
clone_size: .
v_call: TRBV6-1
j_call: TRBJ2-7
d_call: .

cdr3_aa: CASSLGSTSGIGQFF
cdr3_nt: TGCGCCAGCAGCTTGGGTTCGACTAGCGGGATTGGGCAGTTCTTC
clone_size: .
v_call: TRBV5-1
j_call: TRBJ2-1
d_call: TRBD2

cdr3_aa: CAISYRGGGATSGANVLTF
cdr3_nt: TGTGCCATCAGTTATAGAGGTGGGGGCGCCACCTCTGGGGCCAACGTCCTGACTTTC
clone_size: once
v_call: TRBV12-3/TRBV12-4
j_call: TRBJ2-6
d_call: .

cdr3_aa: CASSFSGSTQYF
cdr3_nt: TGTGCCAGCAGCTTTAGCGGGAGTACGCAGTATTTT
clone_size: .
v_call: TRBV7-2
j_call: TRBJ2-3
d_call: TRBD2

cdr3_aa: CASRLVGGEDEQFF
cdr3_nt: TGTGCCAGCAGGCTAGTGGGGGGGGAGGATGAGCAGTTCTTC
clone_size: .
v_call: TRBV12-3/TRBV12-4
j_call: TRBJ2-1
d_call: TRBD2

cdr3_aa: CSAPPRGADQPQHF
cdr3_nt: TGCAGTGCTCCCCCCCGGGGCGCGGATCAGCCCCAGCATTTT
clone_size: .
v_call: TRBV20-1
j_call: TRBJ1-5
d_call: .

cdr3_aa: CASSPGVTGELFF
cdr3_nt: TGCGCCAGCAGCCCAGGGGTTACCGGGGAGCTGTTTTTT
clone_size: many
v_call: TRBV5-1
j_call: TRBJ2-2
d_call: .

cdr3_aa: CASSPTGRQETQDF
cdr3_nt: TGCGCCAGCAGTCCCACGGGGCGGCAAGAGACCCAGGACTTC
clone_size: .
v_call: TRBV23-1
j_call: TRBJ2-5
d_call: .

cdr3_aa: CASSALAGAGYNEQFF
cdr3_nt: TGTGCCAGCAGCGCCTTAGCGGGAGCTGGGTACAATGAGCAGTTCTTC
clone_size: many
v_call: TRBV9
j_call: TRBJ2-1
d_call: TRBD2

cdr3_aa: CSARTVSSYEQYF
cdr3_nt: TGCAGCGCCCGGACAGTAAGCTCCTACGAGCAGTACTTC
clone_size: .
v_call: TRBV29-1
j_call: TRBJ2-7
d_call: .

cdr3_aa: CASSPAGTSGSYEQYF
cdr3_nt: TGTGCCAGCAGCCCCGCCGGGACTAGCGGGAGCTACGAGCAGTACTTC
clone_size: few
v_call: TRBV5-6
j_call: TRBJ2-7
d_call: TRBD2

cdr3_aa: CASSQGLAVPDTQYF
cdr3_nt: TGTGCCAGCAGCCAAGGGCTAGCTGTTCCAGATACGCAGTATTTT
clone_size: few
v_call: TRBV3-1
j_call: TRBJ2-3
d_call: .

cdr3_aa: CSVTTGAAYNEQFF
cdr3_nt: TGCAGCGTTACGACAGGGGCGGCCTACAATGAGCAGTTCTTC
clone_size: many
v_call: TRBV29-1
j_call: TRBJ2-1
d_call: TRBD1

cdr3_aa: CASSLSPSGFSYEQYF
cdr3_nt: TGCGCCAGCAGCTTGTCACCTAGCGGCTTTTCCTACGAGCAGTACTTC
clone_size: many
v_call: TRBV5-1
j_call: TRBJ2-7
d_call: TRBD2

cdr3_aa: CASSQLTGLSYEQYF
cdr3_nt: TGTGCCAGCAGCCAACTTACAGGGCTCTCCTACGAGCAGTACTTC
clone_size: .
v_call: TRBV14
j_call: TRBJ2-7
d_call: .

cdr3_aa: CSAKVGAYEQFF
cdr3_nt: TGCAGCGCCAAGGTGGGTGCTTATGAGCAGTTCTTC
clone_size: few
v_call: TRBV29-1
j_call: TRBJ2-1
d_call: .

cdr3_aa: CASSQARFTGELFF
cdr3_nt: TGTGCCAGCAGCCAAGCCCGATTTACCGGGGAGCTGTTTTTT
clone_size: .
v_call: TRBV3-1
j_call: TRBJ2-2
d_call: .

cdr3_aa: CASSFSGSRNEQFF
cdr3_nt: TGCGCCAGCAGCTTTAGCGGGAGTCGCAATGAGCAGTTCTTC
clone_size: .
v_call: TRBV5-1
j_call: TRBJ2-1
d_call: TRBD2

cdr3_aa: CASSSWTEQETQYF
cdr3_nt: TGTGCCAGCAGTTCCTGGACAGAGCAAGAGACCCAGTACTTC
clone_size: many
v_call: TRBV6-5
j_call: TRBJ2-5
d_call: .

cdr3_aa: CSVTFSSTDTQYF
cdr3_nt: TGCAGCGTAACATTCTCTAGCACAGATACGCAGTATTTT
clone_size: .
v_call: TRBV29-1
j_call: TRBJ2-3
d_call: .

cdr3_aa: CASSQDRAGLSEQFF
cdr3_nt: TGTGCCAGCAGCCAAGATCGGGCCGGACTCAGCGAGCAGTTCTTC
clone_size: few
v_call: TRBV3-1
j_call: TRBJ2-1
d_call: .

cdr3_aa: CASRGGGVGSYEQYF
cdr3_nt: TGTGCCAGCAGAGGGGGCGGGGTGGGCTCCTACGAGCAGTACTTC
clone_size: .
v_call: TRBV2
j_call: TRBJ2-7
d_call: .

cdr3_aa: CSFETGSPYNEQFF
cdr3_nt: TGCAGCTTTGAGACAGGGTCGCCCTACAATGAGCAGTTCTTC
clone_size: many
v_call: TRBV29-1
j_call: TRBJ2-1
d_call: TRBD1

cdr3_aa: CASKPRRLAGGGDTQYF
cdr3_nt: TGTGCCAGCAAACCAAGGCGACTAGCGGGAGGAGGTGATACGCAGTATTTT
clone_size: few
v_call: TRBV12-3/TRBV12-4
j_call: TRBJ2-3
d_call: TRBD2

cdr3_aa: CSAQRRTSMSEQFF
cdr3_nt: TGCAGTGCTCAACGTCGGACTAGCATGAGTGAGCAGTTCTTC
clone_size: .
v_call: TRBV20-1
j_call: TRBJ2-1
d_call: TRBD2

cdr3_aa: CASSQGEFSYEQYF
cdr3_nt: TGCGCCAGCAGCCAAGGGGAGTTCTCCTACGAGCAGTACTTC
clone_size: .
v_call: TRBV4-1
j_call: TRBJ2-7
d_call: .

cdr3_aa: CSARGQEATYNEQFF
cdr3_nt: TGCAGTGCTAGAGGTCAGGAGGCGACCTACAATGAGCAGTTCTTC
clone_size: few
v_call: TRBV20-1
j_call: TRBJ2-1
d_call: .

cdr3_aa: CSARDGREGPYEQYF
cdr3_nt: TGCAGTGCTAGAGATGGGCGGGAGGGGCCCTACGAGCAGTACTTC
clone_size: few
v_call: TRBV20-1
j_call: TRBJ2-7
d_call: TRBD2

cdr3_aa: CASSQGVAAFF
cdr3_nt: TGCGCCAGCAGCCAAGGAGTTGCAGCTTTCTTT
clone_size: .
v_call: TRBV4-1
j_call: TRBJ1-1
d_call: .

cdr3_aa: CASKLAYGTDTQYF
cdr3_nt: TGTGCCAGCAAACTAGCGTATGGCACAGATACGCAGTATTTT
clone_size: few
v_call: TRBV6-1
j_call: TRBJ2-3
d_call: TRBD2

cdr3_aa: CSATGLAGVSYNEQFF
cdr3_nt: TGCAGTGCTACGGGACTAGCGGGAGTCTCCTACAATGAGCAGTTCTTC
clone_size: .
v_call: TRBV20-1
j_call: TRBJ2-1
d_call: TRBD2

cdr3_aa: CASSLGTALYNEQFF
cdr3_nt: TGTGCCAGCAGCTTAGGTACTGCGCTTTACAATGAGCAGTTCTTC
clone_size: .
v_call: TRBV11-2
j_call: TRBJ2-1
d_call: .

cdr3_aa: CASSFNSGRHFNEQFF
cdr3_nt: TGTGCCAGCAGTTTTAATAGCGGGAGACACTTCAATGAGCAGTTCTTC
clone_size: few
v_call: TRBV27
j_call: TRBJ2-1
d_call: TRBD2

cdr3_aa: CASSSQGGPLETQYF
cdr3_nt: TGTGCCAGCAGCTCCCAGGGAGGGCCCTTGGAGACCCAGTACTTC
clone_size: few
v_call: TRBV7-2
j_call: TRBJ2-5
d_call: TRBD2

cdr3_aa: CASSLITGSSYNEQFF
cdr3_nt: TGCGCCAGCAGCTTGATAACTGGGAGCTCCTACAATGAGCAGTTCTTC
clone_size: .
v_call: TRBV5-1
j_call: TRBJ2-1
d_call: .

cdr3_aa: CASSYEQGIEAFF
cdr3_nt: TGTGCCAGCAGTTACGAGCAGGGAATTGAAGCTTTCTTT
clone_size: many
v_call: TRBV6-5
j_call: TRBJ1-1
d_call: .

cdr3_aa: CASSSGTGLRETQYF
cdr3_nt: TGTGCCAGCAGTTCAGGGACAGGGCTTCGAGAGACCCAGTACTTC
clone_size: .
v_call: TRBV12-3/TRBV12-4
j_call: TRBJ2-5
d_call: TRBD1

cdr3_aa: CASTLGWGEETQYF
cdr3_nt: TGTGCCAGCACCCTGGGTTGGGGGGAAGAGACCCAGTACTTC
clone_size: many
v_call: TRBV12-3/TRBV12-4
j_call: TRBJ2-5
d_call: .

cdr3_aa: CASSGLGSIYSAEAFF
cdr3_nt: TGTGCCAGCAGTGGGCTCGGGAGTATCTACTCCGCTGAAGCTTTCTTT
clone_size: few
v_call: TRBV6-1
j_call: TRBJ1-1
d_call: .

cdr3_aa: CASSPKRDSSYNEQFF
cdr3_nt: TGTGCCAGCAGCCCGAAGCGAGATAGCTCCTACAATGAGCAGTTCTTC
clone_size: few
v_call: TRBV7-9
j_call: TRBJ2-1
d_call: .

cdr3_aa: CASSPSGQGYGYTF
cdr3_nt: TGTGCCAGCTCACCGTCGGGACAGGGCTATGGCTACACCTTC
clone_size: many
v_call: TRBV18
j_call: TRBJ1-2
d_call: TRBD1

cdr3_aa: CASSLGVSGNQPQHF
cdr3_nt: TGTGCCAGCAGCCTAGGGGTTAGTGGCAATCAGCCCCAGCATTTT
clone_size: .
v_call: TRBV12-3/TRBV12-4
j_call: TRBJ1-5
d_call: .

cdr3_aa: CASSRDADTQYF
cdr3_nt: TGTGCCAGCAGCCGGGACGCAGATACGCAGTATTTT
clone_size: .
v_call: TRBV14
j_call: TRBJ2-3
d_call: .

cdr3_aa: CASSLAGGLDEQFF
cdr3_nt: TGTGCCAGCAGCTTAGCGGGAGGCCTCGATGAGCAGTTCTTC
clone_size: .
v_call: TRBV7-6
j_call: TRBJ2-1
d_call: .

cdr3_aa: CASSIAARRGQETQYF
cdr3_nt: TGTGCCAGCAGTATCGCCGCTAGAAGGGGGCAAGAGACCCAGTACTTC
clone_size: .
v_call: TRBV6-1
j_call: TRBJ2-5
d_call: .

cdr3_aa: CASSFGMPEAFF
cdr3_nt: TGTGCCAGCAGTTTCGGCATGCCTGAAGCTTTCTTT
clone_size: many
v_call: TRBV12-3/TRBV12-4
j_call: TRBJ1-1
d_call: .

cdr3_aa: CASSLGTGAAEQYF
cdr3_nt: TGTGCCAGCAGTTTAGGGACAGGGGCCGCCGAGCAGTACTTC
clone_size: .
v_call: TRBV27
j_call: TRBJ2-7
d_call: TRBD1

cdr3_aa: CASSLHAGQSGGYTF
cdr3_nt: TGCGCCAGCAGCTTGCACGCAGGTCAGTCGGGTGGCTACACCTTC
clone_size: few
v_call: TRBV5-1
j_call: TRBJ1-2
d_call: .

cdr3_aa: CSALFRSLAGELGVNEQFF
cdr3_nt: TGCAGTGCTCTTTTCCGGTCCCTAGCGGGAGAATTGGGGGTTAATGAGCAGTTCTTC
clone_size: few
v_call: TRBV20-1
j_call: TRBJ2-1
d_call: TRBD2

cdr3_aa: CSVERRNTGELFF
cdr3_nt: TGCAGCGTTGAAAGGAGAAACACCGGGGAGCTGTTTTTT
clone_size: .
v_call: TRBV29-1
j_call: TRBJ2-2
d_call: .